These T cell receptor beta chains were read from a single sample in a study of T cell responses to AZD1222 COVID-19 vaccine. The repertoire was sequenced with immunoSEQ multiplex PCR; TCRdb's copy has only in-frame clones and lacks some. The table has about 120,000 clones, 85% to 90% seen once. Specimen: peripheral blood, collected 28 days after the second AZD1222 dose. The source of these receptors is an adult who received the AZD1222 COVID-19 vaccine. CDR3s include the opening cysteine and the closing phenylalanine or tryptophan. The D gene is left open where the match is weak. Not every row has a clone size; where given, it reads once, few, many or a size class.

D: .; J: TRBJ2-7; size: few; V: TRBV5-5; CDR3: CASSFSYEQYF; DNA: TGTGCCAGCAGCTTTTCTTACGAGCAGTACTTC
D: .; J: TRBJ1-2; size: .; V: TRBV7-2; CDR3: CASSLGRDGYTF; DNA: TGTGCCAGCAGCTTAGGCCGGGATGGCTACACCTTC
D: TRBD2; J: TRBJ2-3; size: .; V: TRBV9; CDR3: CASSPQRMGLDLYTQYF; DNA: TGTGCCAGCAGCCCTCAAAGGATGGGACTAGATTTATATACGCAGTATTTT
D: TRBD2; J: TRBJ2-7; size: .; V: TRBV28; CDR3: CASSTPEGGLAGYEQYF; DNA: TGTGCCAGCAGCACTCCCGAGGGCGGGCTAGCGGGCTACGAGCAGTACTTC
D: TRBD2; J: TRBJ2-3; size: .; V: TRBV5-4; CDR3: CASSLDRGGTDTQYF; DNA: TGTGCCAGCAGCTTGGATCGGGGGGGCACAGATACGCAGTATTTT
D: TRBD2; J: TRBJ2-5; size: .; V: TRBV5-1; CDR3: CASSLLAGGPRGETQYF; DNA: TGCGCCAGCAGCTTACTAGCGGGGGGCCCTCGGGGAGAGACCCAGTACTTC
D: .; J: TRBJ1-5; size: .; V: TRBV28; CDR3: CASSFPAFSQPQHF; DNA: TGTGCCAGCAGTTTCCCCGCATTTAGTCAGCCCCAGCATTTT
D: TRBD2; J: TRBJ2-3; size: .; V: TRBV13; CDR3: CASSSGTGLAASDTQYF; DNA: TGTGCCAGCAGCTCCGGAACCGGACTAGCGGCCTCAGATACGCAGTATTTT
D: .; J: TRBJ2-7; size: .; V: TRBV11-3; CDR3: CASSLGLRGQGLYEQYF; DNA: TGTGCCAGCAGCTTGGGTCTACGGGGCCAGGGGTTATACGAGCAGTACTTC
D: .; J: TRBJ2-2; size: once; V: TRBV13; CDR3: CASSFSLNTGELFF; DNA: TGTGCCAGCAGCTTTAGTCTAAACACCGGGGAGCTGTTTTTT
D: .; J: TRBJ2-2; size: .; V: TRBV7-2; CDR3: CASSWEVLSTGELFF; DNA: TGTGCCAGCAGCTGGGAAGTTCTGTCGACCGGGGAGCTGTTTTTT
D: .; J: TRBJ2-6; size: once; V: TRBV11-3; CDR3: CASSLDAGANVLTF; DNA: TGTGCCAGCAGCTTGGACGCCGGGGCCAACGTCCTGACTTTC
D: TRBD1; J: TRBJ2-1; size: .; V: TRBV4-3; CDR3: CASSQDRTGGSYNEQFF; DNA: TGCGCCAGCAGCCAAGATAGGACAGGGGGGTCCTACAATGAGCAGTTCTTC
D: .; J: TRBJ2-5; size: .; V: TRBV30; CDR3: CAWSPFGGLRKTQYF; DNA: TGTGCCTGGAGCCCGTTCGGGGGGCTCAGGAAGACCCAGTACTTC
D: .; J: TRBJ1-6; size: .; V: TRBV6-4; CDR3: CASSGGTANSPLHF; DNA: TGTGCCAGCAGTGGCGGGACCGCTAATTCACCCCTCCACTTT
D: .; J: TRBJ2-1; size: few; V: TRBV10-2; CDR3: CASSEAFYNEQFF; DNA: TGCGCCAGCAGTGAGGCCTTCTACAATGAGCAGTTCTTC
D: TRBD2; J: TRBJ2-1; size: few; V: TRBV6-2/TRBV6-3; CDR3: CASSYREGSYNEQFF; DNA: TGTGCCAGCAGTTACCGGGAGGGCTCCTACAATGAGCAGTTCTTC
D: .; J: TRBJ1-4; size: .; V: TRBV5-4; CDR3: CASSLETQGVLNEKLFF; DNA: TGTGCCAGCAGCTTGGAAACCCAGGGTGTGCTTAATGAAAAACTGTTTTTT
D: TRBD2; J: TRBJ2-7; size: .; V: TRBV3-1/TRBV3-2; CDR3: CASSQKRRAGESPFYEQYF; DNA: TGTGCCAGCAGCCAGAAAAGGCGAGCGGGAGAATCCCCGTTCTACGAGCAGTACTTC
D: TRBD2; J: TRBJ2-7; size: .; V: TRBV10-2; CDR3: CASNGLAGGPSTYEQYF; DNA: TGCGCCAGCAACGGACTAGCGGGAGGGCCGTCCACCTACGAGCAGTACTTC
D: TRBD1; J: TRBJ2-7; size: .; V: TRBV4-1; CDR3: CASSPSPGQGPYEQYF; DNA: TGCGCCAGCAGCCCAAGTCCGGGACAGGGTCCCTACGAGCAGTACTTC
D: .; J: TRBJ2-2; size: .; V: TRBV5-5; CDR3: CASSWGAVTGELFF; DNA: TGTGCCAGCAGCTGGGGGGCCGTCACCGGGGAGCTGTTTTTT
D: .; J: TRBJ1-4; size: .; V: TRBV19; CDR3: CASSIAGSNEKLFF; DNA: TGTGCCAGTAGTATCGCAGGGAGCAATGAAAAACTGTTTTTT
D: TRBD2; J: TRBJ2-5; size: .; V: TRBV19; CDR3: CASSIAGGPQETQYF; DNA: TGTGCCAGTAGTATAGCGGGGGGGCCCCAAGAGACCCAGTACTTC
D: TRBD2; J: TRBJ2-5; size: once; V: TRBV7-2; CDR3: CASSSPGLAGGRETQYF; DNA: TGTGCCAGCAGCTCGCCGGGACTAGCGGGGGGGAGAGAGACCCAGTACTTC
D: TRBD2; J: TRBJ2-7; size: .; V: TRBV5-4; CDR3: CASSPAGGPKGEQYF; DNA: TGTGCCAGCTCCCCAGCGGGAGGGCCGAAGGGCGAGCAGTACTTC
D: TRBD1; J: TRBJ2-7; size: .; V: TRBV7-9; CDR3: CASSPGIGQGEYEQYF; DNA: TGTGCCAGCAGCCCAGGCATCGGACAGGGGGAATACGAGCAGTACTTC
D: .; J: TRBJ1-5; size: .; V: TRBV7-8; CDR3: CASSLVGSQPQHF; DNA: TGTGCCAGCAGCTTAGTGGGGAGTCAGCCCCAGCATTTT
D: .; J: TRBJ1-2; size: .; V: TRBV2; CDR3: CASSDGATPRGYTF; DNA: TGTGCCAGCAGTGACGGGGCTACTCCTCGCGGCTACACCTTC
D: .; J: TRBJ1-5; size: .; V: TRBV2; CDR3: CASSLGTLDHQPQHF; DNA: TGTGCCAGCAGCCTCGGGACCCTTGACCATCAGCCCCAGCATTTT
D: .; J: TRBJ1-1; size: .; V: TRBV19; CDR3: CASSTEGGRDTEAFF; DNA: TGTGCCAGTAGTACGGAAGGGGGGAGGGACACTGAAGCTTTCTTT
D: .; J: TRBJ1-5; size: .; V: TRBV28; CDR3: CASSLSGGSNQPQHF; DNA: TGTGCCAGCAGTTTATCCGGCGGAAGCAATCAGCCCCAGCATTTT
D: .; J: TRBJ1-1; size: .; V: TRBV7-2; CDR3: CASSRTARVNTEAFF; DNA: TGTGCCAGCAGCCGGACCGCCCGGGTGAACACTGAAGCTTTCTTT
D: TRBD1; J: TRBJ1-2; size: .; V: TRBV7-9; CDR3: CASSFRDRDYTF; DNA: TGTGCCAGCAGCTTCCGGGACAGGGACTACACCTTC
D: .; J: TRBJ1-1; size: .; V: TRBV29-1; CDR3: CSVEGRMNTEAFF; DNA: TGCAGCGTGGAGGGACGGATGAACACTGAAGCTTTCTTT
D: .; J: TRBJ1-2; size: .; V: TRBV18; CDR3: CASSPGDGYDGYTF; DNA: TGTGCCAGCTCACCAGGGGATGGTTACGATGGCTACACCTTC
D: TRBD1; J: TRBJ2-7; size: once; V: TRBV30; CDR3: CAWEYGTGPLVQYF; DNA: TGTGCCTGGGAATACGGGACAGGCCCCCTGGTGCAGTACTTC
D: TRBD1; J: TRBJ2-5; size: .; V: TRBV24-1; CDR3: CATTWDSQETQYF; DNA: TGTGCCACCACTTGGGACAGCCAAGAGACCCAGTACTTC
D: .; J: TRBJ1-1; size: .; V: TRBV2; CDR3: CASSDRTANTEAFF; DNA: TGTGCCAGCAGTGACCGGACGGCGAACACTGAAGCTTTCTTT
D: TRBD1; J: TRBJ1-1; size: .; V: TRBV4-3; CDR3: CASSRGDRRTSEAFF; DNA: TGCGCCAGCAGTAGGGGGGACAGACGAACGAGTGAAGCTTTCTTT
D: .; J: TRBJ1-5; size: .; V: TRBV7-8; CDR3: CASSLTWGAGQPQHF; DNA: TGTGCCAGCAGCTTAACCTGGGGCGCGGGTCAGCCCCAGCATTTT
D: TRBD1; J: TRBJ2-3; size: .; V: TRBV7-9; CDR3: CASSSRDRQLTDTQYF; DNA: TGTGCCAGCAGCTCCCGGGACAGGCAACTCACAGATACGCAGTATTTT
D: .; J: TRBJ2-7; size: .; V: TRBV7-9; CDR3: CASSLAGGYEQYF; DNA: TGTGCCAGCAGCTTAGCGGGAGGATACGAGCAGTACTTC
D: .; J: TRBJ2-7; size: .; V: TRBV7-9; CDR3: CASSESRDVRKEQYF; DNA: TGTGCCAGCAGCGAGAGCCGGGACGTTAGGAAGGAGCAGTACTTC
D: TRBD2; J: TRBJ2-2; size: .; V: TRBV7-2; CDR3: CASSLPRTSPPFLTGELFF; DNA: TGTGCCAGCAGCTTACCCCGGACTAGCCCCCCTTTCCTCACCGGGGAGCTGTTTTTT
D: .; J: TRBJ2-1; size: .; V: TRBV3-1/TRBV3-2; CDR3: CASSQGYNNEQFF; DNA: TGTGCCAGCAGCCAAGGGTATAACAATGAGCAGTTCTTC
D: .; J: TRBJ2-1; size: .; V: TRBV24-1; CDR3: CATSDPTGNEQFF; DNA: TGTGCCACCAGTGATCCGACAGGCAATGAGCAGTTCTTC
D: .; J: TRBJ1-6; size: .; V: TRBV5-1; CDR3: CASSLVGSGDSPLHF; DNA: TGCGCCAGCAGCTTGGTCGGGTCGGGGGATTCACCCCTCCACTTT
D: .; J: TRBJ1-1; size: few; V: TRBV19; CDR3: CASALDNAEAFF; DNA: TGTGCCAGTGCCTTGGACAACGCGGAAGCTTTCTTT
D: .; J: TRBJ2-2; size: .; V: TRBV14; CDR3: CASSQEQGIRTGELFF; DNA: TGTGCCAGCAGCCAAGAGCAGGGGATAAGGACCGGGGAGCTGTTTTTT
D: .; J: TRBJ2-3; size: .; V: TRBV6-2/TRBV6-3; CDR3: CASSLIGSADTQYF; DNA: TGTGCCAGCAGCCTTATCGGGAGCGCAGATACGCAGTATTTT
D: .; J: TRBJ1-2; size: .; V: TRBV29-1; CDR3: CSESNGYTF; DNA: TGCAGCGAATCAAATGGCTACACCTTC